Listed here is a single T cell receptor beta chain. Germline values: CDR1 SGHVS, CDR2 FQNEAQ. The CDR3 loop spans 14 amino acids. The V segment lost 4 bases and the J segment 8 bases; nucleotides outside the gene matches: 7. This entry comes from a study of blood T cell repertoires in COVID-19. Whole-study context: The study drew acute and convalescent COVID-19 samples from the United States, Italy and Spain. The cDNA or gDNA used as material had been derived from T cells, B-cell-depleted T cells, or PBMCs.

Produced via immunoSEQ multiplex PCR; TCRdb's table is partial and in-frame only. The table shows around 140,000 clones, with about 87% occurring only once. Material: peripheral blood. The genes are TRBV7-8 and TRBJ1-4; 7 nucleotides line up with TRBD1. The receptor comes from a woman in her forties or fifties with active or convalescent COVID-19. The CDR3 DNA sequence: TGTGCCAGCAGCTCACAGGGGTCTCAGGAAAAACTGTTTTTT. This codes for CASSSQGSQEKLFF.